One and the same sample provided the 16 T cell receptor beta chains below, sequenced in a study of read filtering for tumor transcriptome and immune sequencing. The library was built from about 370 ng RNA with molecular barcoded adaptors for alpha/delta and beta/gamma chains. TCRdb re-called the reads with MiXCR, one entry per CDR3 protein. The sample holds tens of thousands of distinct CDR3 sequences, roughly 10% seen once. Sequenced: a population of CD138-negative cells sorted from bone marrow. Every receptor here comes from a donor older than 35 with multiple myeloma.

In its sample, this clonotype was seen many times. This chain uses TRBV7-6 with TRBJ1-5; D gene ambiguous. Germline CDR1 is SGHVS and CDR2 is FNYEAQ. This CDR3 comprises 12 residues. Trimming pared 4 bases from V and 7 bases from J, leaving 8 bases between. The CDR3 region is CASSYIGQPQHF. CDR3 coding DNA: TGTGCCAGCAGCTATATTGGGCAGCCCCAGCATTTT.

This clonotype was counted at least ten times. This sequence joins TRBV7-8 and TRBJ2-3; 8 nucleotides match TRBD1. The CDR3 covers 14 residues. CDR1 SGHVS and CDR2 FQNEAQ come from the germline V gene. V was clipped by 1 base and J by 9 bases; unmatched bases: 6. CDR3 amino acids: CASSLVGTGNTQYF. CDR3 DNA sequence: TGTGCCAGCAGCTTAGTTGGGACAGGCAACACGCAGTATTTT.

This clonotype was seen a handful of times. V and J are TRBV24-1 and TRBJ2-1; D is undetermined. Deletions cut 4 bases from V and 3 bases from J, with 9 bases between. There are 14 residues in the CDR3. Germline lookup yields CDR1 KGHDR and CDR2 SFDVKD. The CDR3 coding sequence is TGTGCCACCAGTGAAGGATACTACTACAATGAGCAGTTCTTC. Its protein is CATSEGYYYNEQFF.

The J gene is TRBJ1-1, the V gene TRBV5-4; 10 bases fit TRBD1. From germline, CDR1 is SGHNT and CDR2 YYREEE (reference sequence). The CDR3 runs 14 residues. After removal of 5 bases from V and 3 bases from J, the junction contained 4 bases not matched to a gene. CDR3 sequence: CASSQGQGDTEAFF. In DNA form, the CDR3 reads TGTGCCAGCAGTCAAGGACAGGGGGACACTGAAGCTTTCTTT.

This clonotype was observed at least ten times. The V call is TRBV11-2, the J call TRBJ1-1; TRBD1 might be the D (5 bases). Germline-derived CDR1 and CDR2 are SGHAT and FQNNGV. Trimming left V 3 bases short and J 4 bases short, with 9 bases between. This CDR3 comprises 13 residues. CDR3 nucleotide sequence: TGTGCCAGCAGCTTTGAGGGGAGCACTGAAGCTTTCTTT. Translation: CASSFEGSTEAFF. Full variable domain (missing parts from reference TRBV11-2 and TRBJ1-1): EAGVAQSPRYKIIEKRQSVAFWCNPISGHATLYWYQQILGQGPKLLIQFQNNGVVDDSQLPKDRFSAERLKGVDSTLKIQPAKLEDSAVYLCASSFEGSTEAFFGQGTRLTVV.

At least ten counts were recorded for this clonotype. The chain combines TRBV27 with TRBJ1-4; no clear D gene. Germline CDR1 and CDR2: MNHEY and SMNVEV (reference sequence). The CDR3 has 14 residues. V lost 5 bases to trimming and J lost 5 bases, with 12 bases between them. CDR3 nucleotides: TGTGCCAGCAGTATTTGGGGTAGGAATGAAAAACTGTTTTTT. Its translation: CASSIWGRNEKLFF.

This clonotype was seen more than once but under ten times. The rearrangement uses TRBV5-1 and TRBJ2-5; D gene ambiguous. CDR3 length equals 12 residues. The V end was cut by 6 bases, the J end by 2 bases, with 8 bases between. Germline CDR1 SGHRS, CDR2 YFSETQ. The chain's CDR3 is CASMAHQETQYF. The CDR3 nucleotides are TGCGCCAGCATGGCACATCAAGAGACCCAGTACTTC.

Turning to this clonotype: A much larger clone is a single base away; this may be a read error. The chain is built from TRBV29-1 and TRBJ1-5, with D uncertain. The CDR3 has 13 amino acids. Germline V gene lookup returns CDR1 SQVTM and CDR2 ANQGSEA. Written as DNA, the CDR3 is TGCAGCGTTGCGGTCTTGGGGAATCAGACCCAGCATTTT. Its translation: CSVAVLGNQTQHF. Drawing the rest from reference TRBV29-1 and TRBJ1-5, the complete variable domain is SAVISQKPSRDICQRGTSLTIQCQVDSQVTMMFWYRQQPGQSLTLIATANQGSEATYESGFVIDKFPISRPNLTFSTLTVSNMSPEDSSIYLCSVAVLGNQTQHFGDGTRLSIL.

There are many counts of this clonotype. The CDR3: CASSFYAGMNTEAFF. DNA for the CDR3: TGCGCCAGCAGCTTTTATGCAGGGATGAACACTGAAGCTTTCTTT. V gene TRBV5-1 combines with J gene TRBJ1-1; tentative D call: TRBD1 (5 bases). This CDR3 spans 15 amino acids. Trimming shortened V by 2 bases and J by 0 bases, and 11 bases separated the two germline ends. Per germline, CDR1 SGHRS and CDR2 YFSETQ.

This clonotype was seen repeatedly, ten times or more. The chain joins TRBV6-6 to TRBJ1-2, with TRBD1 matching 8 bases. J was trimmed by 6 bases and V by 7 bases; bases with no gene match: 13. The CDR3 runs 15 residues. Germline V lookup: CDR1 MNHNY, CDR2 SVGAGI (reference sequence). The CDR3 spells CASTRRGREWDGYTF. For the CDR3, the DNA is TGTGCCAGCACCCGCAGGGGGCGAGAGTGGGATGGCTACACCTTC.

The table lists this clonotype with many counts. The CDR3 spells CSSSATYGDTQYF. The CDR3 coding sequence is TGCAGCTCATCCGCTACTTACGGGGATACGCAGTATTTT. The chain is built from TRBV29-1 and TRBJ2-3; D gene uncertain. Germline V gene data show CDR1 as SQVTM and CDR2 as ANQGSEA. This CDR3 has 13 residues. V was clipped by 8 bases and J by 6 bases, with 18 bases between them.

This rearrangement joins TRBV11-2 to TRBJ2-5; D is unclear. V was clipped by 1 base and J by 0 bases, with 6 bases between them. The germline V gene encodes CDR1 SGHAT and CDR2 FQNNGV. The CDR3 covers 14 residues. The CDR3 region has the DNA TGTGCCAGCAGCTTAGGAAGCCACCAAGAGACCCAGTACTTC. It specifies CASSLGSHQETQYF. Looking up the rest from reference TRBV11-2 and TRBJ2-5 gives the full variable domain: EAGVAQSPRYKIIEKRQSVAFWCNPISGHATLYWYQQILGQGPKLLIQFQNNGVVDDSQLPKDRFSAERLKGVDSTLKIQPAKLEDSAVYLCASSLGSHQETQYFGPGTRLLVL.

Concerning this clonotype itself: Since a much larger clone is just one base distant, this may be a read error. This sequence joins TRBV7-9 and TRBJ2-7; TRBD2 might be the D (5 bases). The CDR3 totals 15 residues. V lost 5 bases to trimming and J lost 0 bases, with 14 bases between them. CDR1 SEHNR and CDR2 FQNEAQ come from the germline V gene (reference sequence). The CDR3 sequence is CASSLLRGTSYEQYF. The CDR3 DNA sequence: TGTGCCAGCAGCCTCCTCCGGGGTACCTCCTACGAGCAGTACTTC.

This clonotype has at least ten counts. The chain employs TRBV7-9 and TRBJ2-3; 7 bases are shared with TRBD1. Germline V CDR1 and CDR2: SEHNR, FQNEAQ (reference sequence). Trimming at V came to 6 bases and at J to 1 base, leaving 4 bases not matched to a gene. There are 14 residues in the CDR3. The CDR3 sequence: CASSPGQGTDTQYF. The CDR3 DNA is TGTGCCAGCAGTCCAGGACAGGGCACAGATACGCAGTATTTT. Complete variable domain (other parts from reference TRBV7-9 and TRBJ2-3): DTGVSQNPRHKITKRGQNVTFRCDPISEHNRLYWYRQTLGQGPEFLTYFQNEAQLEKSRLLSDRFSAERPKGSFSTLEIQRTEQGDSAMYLCASSPGQGTDTQYFGPGTRLTVL.

The table lists this clonotype with many counts. The chain combines TRBV12-3 or TRBV12-4 with TRBJ2-1; 7 nucleotides match TRBD1. This CDR3 has 15 residues. V was pared by 4 bases and J by 4 bases, with 7 bases of the junction left unmatched. CDR3 in amino acids: CASSSGTDIYNEQFF. The CDR3 nucleotides are TGTGCCAGCAGTTCCGGGACAGACATATACAATGAGCAGTTCTTC.

This clonotype was found many times. This chain connects TRBV7-8 to TRBJ2-7; no reliable D call. The CDR3 loop spans 12 amino acids. Per the germline V gene, CDR1 is SGHVS and CDR2 is FQNEAQ. V lost 5 bases and J 3 bases, leaving 8 bases between the germline ends. The CDR3 coding sequence is TGTGCCAGCAGCCCCTCAAACTACGAGCAGTACTTC. Amino acids: CASSPSNYEQYF.